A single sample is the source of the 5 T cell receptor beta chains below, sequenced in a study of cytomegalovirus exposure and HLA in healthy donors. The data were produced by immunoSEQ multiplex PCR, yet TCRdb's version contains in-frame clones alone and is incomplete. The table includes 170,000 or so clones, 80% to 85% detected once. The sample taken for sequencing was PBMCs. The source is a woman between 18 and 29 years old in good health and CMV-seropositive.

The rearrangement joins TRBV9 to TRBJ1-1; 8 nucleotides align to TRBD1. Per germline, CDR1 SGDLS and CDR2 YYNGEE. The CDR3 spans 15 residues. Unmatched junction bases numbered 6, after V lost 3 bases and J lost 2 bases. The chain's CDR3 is CASSAIGQGNTEAFF. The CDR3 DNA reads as TGTGCCAGCAGCGCCATAGGACAGGGCAACACTGAAGCTTTCTTT.

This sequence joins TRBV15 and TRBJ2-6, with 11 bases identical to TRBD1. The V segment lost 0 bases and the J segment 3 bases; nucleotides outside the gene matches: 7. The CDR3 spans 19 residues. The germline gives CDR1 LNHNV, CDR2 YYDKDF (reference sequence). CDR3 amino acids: CATSRDGGQGAHGANVLTF. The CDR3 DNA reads TGTGCCACCAGCAGAGATGGCGGACAGGGGGCGCATGGGGCCAACGTCCTGACTTTC.

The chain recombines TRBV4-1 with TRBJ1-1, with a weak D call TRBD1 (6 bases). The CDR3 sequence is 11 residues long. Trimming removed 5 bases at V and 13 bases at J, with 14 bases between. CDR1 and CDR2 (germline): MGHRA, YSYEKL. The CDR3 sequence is CASSDRWGVFF. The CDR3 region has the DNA TGCGCCAGCAGCGACAGGTGGGGCGTTTTCTTT.

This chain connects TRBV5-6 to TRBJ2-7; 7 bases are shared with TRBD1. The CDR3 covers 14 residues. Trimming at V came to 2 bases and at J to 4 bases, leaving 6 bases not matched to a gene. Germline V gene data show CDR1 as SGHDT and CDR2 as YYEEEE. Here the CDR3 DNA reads TGTGCCAGCAGCTTCGGGACAGAGTATTACGAGCAGTACTTC. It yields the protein CASSFGTEYYEQYF.

In DNA form, the CDR3 reads TGTGCCAGCACCGAAGGGGCGGCGGTAGGCTACACCTTC. Translating it yields CASTEGAAVGYTF. The V gene is TRBV25-1, the J gene TRBJ1-2; the D gene is possibly TRBD1 (5 bases). Germline V gene data show CDR1 as MGHDK and CDR2 as SYGVNS. V lost 7 bases and J lost 8, with 17 bases in between. The length of the CDR3 is 13 residues.